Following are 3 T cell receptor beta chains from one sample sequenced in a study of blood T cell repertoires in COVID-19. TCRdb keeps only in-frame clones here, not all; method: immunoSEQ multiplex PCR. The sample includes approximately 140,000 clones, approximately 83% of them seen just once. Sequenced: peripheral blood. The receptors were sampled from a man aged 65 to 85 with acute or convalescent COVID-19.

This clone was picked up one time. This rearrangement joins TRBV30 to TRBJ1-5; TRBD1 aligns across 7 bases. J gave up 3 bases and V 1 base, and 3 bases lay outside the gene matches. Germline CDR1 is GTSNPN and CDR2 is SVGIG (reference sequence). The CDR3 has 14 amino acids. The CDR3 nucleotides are TGTGCCTGGAGTGCTGGACAGGTCAATCAGCCCCAGCATTTT. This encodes CAWSAGQVNQPQHF.

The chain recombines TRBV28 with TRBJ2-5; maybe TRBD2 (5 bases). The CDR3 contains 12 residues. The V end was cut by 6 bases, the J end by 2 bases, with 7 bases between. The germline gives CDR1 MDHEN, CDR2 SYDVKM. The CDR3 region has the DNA TGTGCCAGCAGCGGGGAGCAAGAGACCCAGTACTTC. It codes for CASSGEQETQYF. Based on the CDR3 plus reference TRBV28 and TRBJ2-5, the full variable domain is DVKVTQSSRYLVKRTGEKVFLECVQDMDHENMFWYRQDPGLGLRLIYFSYDVKMKEKGDIPEGYSVSREKKERFSLILESASTNQTSMYLCASSGEQETQYFGPGTRLLVL.

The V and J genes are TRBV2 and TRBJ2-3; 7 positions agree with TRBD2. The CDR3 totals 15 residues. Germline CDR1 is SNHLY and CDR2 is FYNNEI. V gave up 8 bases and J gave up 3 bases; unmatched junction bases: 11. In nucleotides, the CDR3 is TGTGCCAGCCGCCTTGAAGCGGGATTAACAGATACGCAGTATTTT. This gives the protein CASRLEAGLTDTQYF.